In its sample, the clone carrying this T cell receptor beta chain was seen many times. The antigen is not known. Quantitative 5'-RACE with molecular barcodes was used to make the TCR beta libraries. Via MiXCR, TCRdb re-called the 5' RACE reads, giving one row per CDR3 protein. The table records around 330,000 distinct CDR3 sequences, around 10% of them present only once. The V gene end was trimmed by 6 bases and the J gene end by 1 base; junction bases not matched to a gene: 4. The CDR3 extends over 16 amino acids. This sample was included in a study of CD8 T cells in ankylosing spondylitis. General study results and limits: Peripheral blood samples showed relatively rare disease-linked clones, and these clones were CD8+. A TCR beta motif made of several highly homologous variants seemed typical of ankylosing spondylitis blood.

Material: blood, either unsorted or a sorted T cell fraction (not recorded which). This clonotype was obtained from a female donor with ankylosing spondylitis or in good health (not recorded which). V gene TRBV12-3 or TRBV12-4 combines with J gene TRBJ2-1, with 12 bases aligning to TRBD2. CDR3 sequence (DNA): TGTGCCAGCAGGAGGACTAGCGGGGCGTCCTACAATGAGCAGTTCTTC. It yields the protein CASRRTSGASYNEQFF.